This is a list of T cell receptor beta chains from one sample in a study of Graves' ophthalmopathy and Graves' hyperthyroidism. TCRdb reprocessed the multiplex PCR reads via MiXCR and lists one record per CDR3 protein. The profile shows nearly 400,000 distinct CDR3 sequences, about 18% of them singletons. The sequencing sample was made of peripheral blood. These TCRs come from a woman between 18 and 29 years old with Graves' ophthalmopathy. Both conserved end residues are part of each CDR3. The D gene is left open where the match is weak. Clone size is stated in some rows and not others, as once, few, many or a class when expanded.

clone size	J gene	V gene	D gene	CDR3 DNA	CDR3 protein
many	TRBJ2-7	TRBV18	TRBD2	TGTGCCAGCTCACCGGGACTAGCGGATACCTACGAGCAGTACTTC	CASSPGLADTYEQYF
many	TRBJ2-7	TRBV13	TRBD2	TGTGCCAGCAGCTCCCTGCCTATTAGCGGGGGGACCCCCTACGAGCAGTACTTC	CASSSLPISGGTPYEQYF
-	TRBJ2-3	TRBV6-1	-	TGTGCCAGCAGTCTTGGACTCTTCGAACGCACAGATACGCAGTATTTT	CASSLGLFERTDTQYF
-	TRBJ1-1	TRBV18	TRBD1	TGTGCCAGCTCACTACGGACAGGGGCGGACACTGAAGCTTTCTTT	CASSLRTGADTEAFF
-	TRBJ1-1	TRBV6-5	-	TGTGCCAGCAGTTACGGTTTGTGGACTGAAGCTTTCTTT	CASSYGLWTEAFF
many	TRBJ2-7	TRBV6-6	-	TGTGCCAGCGGCGCCAGGCCTAACGAGCAGTACTTC	CASGARPNEQYF
-	TRBJ2-7	TRBV29-1	-	TGCAGCGTAAAGGACAGCGGAACAAACGAGCAGTACTTC	CSVKDSGTNEQYF
few	TRBJ1-1	TRBV6-5	-	TGTGCCAGCAGTTACCCCGAAGGGAGGACCACTGAAGCTTTCTTT	CASSYPEGRTTEAFF
many	TRBJ2-2	TRBV10-3	-	TGTGCCATCAGTCCGCAAAAGCCCGCGAACACCGGGGAGCTGTTTTTT	CAISPQKPANTGELFF
-	TRBJ2-7	TRBV7-8	-	TGTGCCAGCAGCCAAACGGGGGGCGATTACGAGCAGTACTTC	CASSQTGGDYEQYF
many	TRBJ2-7	TRBV7-2	-	TGTGCCAGCAGCTACCGGACTGAAGCTACGGAGCAGTACTTC	CASSYRTEATEQYF
many	TRBJ2-2	TRBV6-5	-	TGTGCCAGCAGTACTCTTTCACGTAACACCGGGGAGCTGTTTTTT	CASSTLSRNTGELFF
many	TRBJ1-1	TRBV27	-	TGTGCCAGCGGTCCCTGGGCAGGAGTGAACACTGAAGCTTTCTTT	CASGPWAGVNTEAFF
few	TRBJ2-2	TRBV19	-	TGTGCCAGTAGTGATGTCGAGAACACCGGGGAGCTGTTTTTT	CASSDVENTGELFF
-	TRBJ1-2	TRBV12-3/TRBV12-4	TRBD1	TGTGCCAGCCGAACGCCGGCGGGGACAGGCTATGGCTACACCTTC	CASRTPAGTGYGYTF
many	TRBJ1-1	TRBV2	-	TGTGCCAGCAGGGTACAGGGTTATACTGAAGCTTTCTTT	CASRVQGYTEAFF
many	TRBJ1-3	TRBV5-6	-	TGTGCCAGCAGCGAGGACAGCTCTGGAAACACCATATATTTT	CASSEDSSGNTIYF
many	TRBJ2-5	TRBV4-2	-	TGTGCCAGCAGCCAACCAACCCCACAGGAATCGCGCAAGAAGACCCAGTACTTC	CASSQPTPQESRKKTQYF
many	TRBJ1-5	TRBV7-6	-	TGTGCCAGCAGCCCTACCTGGGCTAGCAATCAGCCCCAGCATTTT	CASSPTWASNQPQHF
many	TRBJ2-7	TRBV5-1	-	TGCGCCAGCAGCTGGGACGACGGTGGCTACGAGCAGTACTTC	CASSWDDGGYEQYF
-	TRBJ2-5	TRBV6-5	-	TGTGCCAGCAGTTACCCGGACAGGGAGGGTGGAGAGACCCAGTACTTC	CASSYPDREGGETQYF
once	TRBJ2-5	TRBV9	TRBD1	TGTGCCAGCAGCGCCACAGGGGGAAGAGAGACCCAGTACTTC	CASSATGGRETQYF
-	TRBJ2-7	TRBV11-2	TRBD2	TGTGCCAGCAGCCAGGACGGGGGGGGCCTCCCCTACGAGCAGTACTTC	CASSQDGGGLPYEQYF
many	TRBJ1-2	TRBV6-5	TRBD1	TGTGCCAGCAGGCAAGGGACAGCTAACTATGGCTACACCTTC	CASRQGTANYGYTF
few	TRBJ1-2	TRBV12-3/TRBV12-4	-	TGTGCCAGCAGTTTTAAGTATGGCTACACCTTC	CASSFKYGYTF
many	TRBJ1-1	TRBV15	-	TGTGCCACCAGCAGAAATAGGGAGTTCCACACTGAAGCTTTCTTT	CATSRNREFHTEAFF